The 13 T cell receptor beta chains below all came from one sample that was sequenced in a study of lymphopenia after photon versus proton radiotherapy. The assay was immunoSEQ multiplex PCR, and TCRdb's table has in-frame clones only and misses some. The data show 50,000 to 75,000 clones, with approximately 84% seen just once and approximately 2.2% held by the top ten. Sequencing used peripheral blood, obtained from a patient treated with photon-based radiotherapy. These receptors were collected from a man aged 35 to 55 with gastric cancer.

This clone was recorded only once. V usage is TRBV9 and J usage is TRBJ2-7; the D is unclear. V lost 2 bases to trimming and J lost 2 bases, with 8 bases between them. The length of the CDR3 is 13 residues. Germline assignment: CDR1 SGDLS and CDR2 YYNGEE. In DNA, the CDR3 is TGTGCCAGCAGCGTCGGCCCGGCCTACGAGCAGTACTTC. Its protein is CASSVGPAYEQYF.

J is TRBJ2-2 and V is TRBV19, with TRBD2 matching 10 bases. The CDR3 has 18 amino acids. Germline trimming cut 3 bases from V and 2 bases from J; bases unmatched to any gene: 9. The germline V gene has CDR1 LNHDA and CDR2 SQIVND (reference sequence). The CDR3 is CASSIKPGLAENTGELFF. CDR3 coding DNA: TGTGCCAGTAGTATTAAGCCCGGACTAGCGGAAAACACCGGGGAGCTGTTTTTT.

This clone was picked up one time. V and J are TRBV11-2 and TRBJ2-7; 12 nucleotides line up with TRBD1. Germline trimming cut 5 bases from V and 6 bases from J; bases unmatched to any gene: 5. Germline V gives CDR1 SGHAT, CDR2 FQNNGV. The CDR3 loop spans 14 amino acids. Here the CDR3 reads CASSIGTGGVEQYF. DNA of the CDR3: TGTGCCAGCAGCATCGGGACAGGGGGCGTCGAGCAGTACTTC.

The V call is TRBV4-1, the J call TRBJ2-7; the D gene could be TRBD1 or TRBD2 (5 bases each). CDR1 and CDR2 (germline): MGHRA, YSYEKL. The CDR3 extends over 13 amino acids. Trimming removed 4 bases from V and 4 bases from J, with 11 bases in between. In nucleotides, the CDR3 is TGCGCCAGCAGCCCCCGGGACGCGTACGAGCAGTACTTC. Protein: CASSPRDAYEQYF.

Notes on this clone: Other DNA sequences from this sample encode an identical CDR3 as well. CDR3 sequence reads: CASSHSAGWEQYF. The CDR3 region has the DNA TGTGCCAGTAGCCACTCCGCGGGGTGGGAGCAGTACTTC. The V and J genes are TRBV19 and TRBJ2-7; weak D call: TRBD2 (6 bases). Germline V gene data show CDR1 as LNHDA and CDR2 as SQIVND (reference sequence). CDR3 length: 13 amino acids. V lost 6 bases, J lost 7 bases, and 16 bases lay in between.

The rearrangement joins TRBV7-9 to TRBJ1-2, with 8 bases matching TRBD1. With V trimmed by 7 bases and J by 5 bases, 9 bases remained unmatched. This CDR3 has 14 residues. The germline V gene has CDR1 SEHNR and CDR2 FQNEAQ (reference sequence). The CDR3 sequence is CASTTGQGGYGYTF. The CDR3 DNA reads as TGTGCCAGCACCACCGGACAGGGAGGGTATGGCTACACCTTC.

The chain combines TRBV29-1 with TRBJ1-1; possible D gene TRBD1, 6 bases. Trimming cost V 6 bases and J 4 bases, with 21 bases left between them. There are 15 residues in the CDR3. In germline, CDR1 is SQVTM, CDR2 ANQGSEA. Here the CDR3 DNA reads TGCAGCGTAAGACATAACAGGGACGGAAGCACTGAAGCTTTCTTT. It encodes CSVRHNRDGSTEAFF.

The chain joins TRBV12-5 to TRBJ1-1; tentatively, D is TRBD1 (5 bases). The germline CDR1 and CDR2 sequences are LGHNT and FRNRAP. Trimming pared 7 bases from V and 1 base from J, leaving 13 bases between. The CDR3 has 14 amino acids. This CDR3 reads CASALGGENTEAFF. DNA for the CDR3: TGTGCTAGTGCCTTGGGGGGGGAGAACACTGAAGCTTTCTTT.

This chain joins TRBV2 and TRBJ1-1; tentative D call: TRBD1 (6 bases). V lost 4 bases and J lost 4, with 13 bases in between. CDR3 length equals 14 residues. CDR1 and CDR2 from the germline V gene are SNHLY and FYNNEI. The CDR3 coding sequence is TGTGCCAGCAGTGGCGGGGGGCCGGGCACTGAAGCTTTCTTT. It specifies CASSGGGPGTEAFF. The full variable domain, completed using reference TRBV2 and TRBJ1-1, is EPEVTQTPSHQVTQMGQEVILRCVPISNHLYFYWYRQILGQKVEFLVSFYNNEISEKSEIFDDQFSVERPDGSNFTLKIRSTKLEDSAMYFCASSGGGPGTEAFFGQGTRLTVV.

The V and J genes are TRBV2 and TRBJ2-5; D might be TRBD2 (7 bases). The CDR3 is 14 amino acids. The germline V gene has CDR1 SNHLY and CDR2 FYNNEI. The V end was cut by 8 bases, the J end by 1 base, with 14 bases between. Here the CDR3 reads CASGAGAVQETQYF. The CDR3, as DNA: TGTGCCAGCGGTGCGGGGGCAGTCCAAGAGACCCAGTACTTC. The variable domain in full, completed from reference TRBV2 and TRBJ2-5, reads EPEVTQTPSHQVTQMGQEVILRCVPISNHLYFYWYRQILGQKVEFLVSFYNNEISEKSEIFDDQFSVERPDGSNFTLKIRSTKLEDSAMYFCASGAGAVQETQYFGPGTRLLVL.

The rearrangement joins TRBV7-3 to TRBJ2-1; 13 bases map to TRBD2. The CDR3 extends over 15 amino acids. Germline V gives CDR1 SGHTA, CDR2 FQGTGA. Trimming took 5 bases from V and 5 from J; bases not matched to a gene: 3. CDR3 residues: CASSPGLAGNNEQFF. The CDR3 DNA reads as TGTGCCAGCAGCCCGGGACTAGCGGGAAACAATGAGCAGTTCTTC.

The rearrangement uses TRBV9 and TRBJ1-5; 9 nucleotides line up with TRBD1. Trimming took 2 bases from V and 7 from J; bases not matched to a gene: 7. Germline CDR1 reads SGDLS; CDR2 reads YYNGEE. The CDR3 is 15 amino acids. CDR3 loop: CASSVGQGMGQPQHF. The CDR3 bases are TGTGCCAGCAGCGTGGGACAGGGAATGGGGCAGCCCCAGCATTTT.

The chain combines TRBV13 with TRBJ1-6; perhaps TRBD1 as D (5 bases). CDR3 size: 14 residues. The germline V and J ends were trimmed by 4 bases and 9 bases, with 13 bases remaining between them. From germline, CDR1 is PRHDT and CDR2 FYEKMQ (reference sequence). The CDR3 DNA sequence: TGTGCCAGCAGCTCCTCAGGGAGAGGTTCACCCCTCCACTTT. Translating gives CASSSSGRGSPLHF.